The 11 T cell receptor beta chains presented below share a single source sample, sequenced in a study of T-cell reconstitution after alpha-beta-depleted transplantation in children. Construction of the TCRbeta library involved unique molecular identifiers. TCRdb reprocessed the PCR reads via MiXCR and lists one record per CDR3 protein. Among about 200,000 distinct CDR3 sequences listed, roughly 6.3% were seen once. Sample: PBMCs, taken before TCRalphabeta/CD19-depleted stem cell transplant. Receptors originate from a girl under three years old with combined immunodeficiency, due to receive a stem cell transplant.

This clonotype was seen ten or more times. The rearrangement links TRBV19 to TRBJ2-6, with D unresolved. This CDR3 has 11 amino acids. Germline CDR1 and CDR2: LNHDA and SQIVND (reference sequence). V was shortened by 9 bases and J by 10 bases, with 10 bases between the two germline ends. This CDR3 is CASRLGNVLTF. The CDR3 DNA follows: TGTGCCAGCCGACTGGGGAACGTCCTGACTTTC. The full variable domain, its missing parts supplied by reference TRBV19 and TRBJ2-6, is DGGITQSPKYLFRKEGQNVTLSCEQNLNHDAMYWYRQDPGQGLRLIYYSQIVNDFQKGDIAEGYSVSREKKESFPLTVTSAQKNPTAFYLCASRLGNVLTFGAGSRLTVL.

This clonotype was found many times. The V and J genes are TRBV12-3 or TRBV12-4 and TRBJ1-5; unclear D gene. V lost 3 bases, J lost 1 base, and 7 bases lay in between. The CDR3 sequence is 14 residues long. CDR3 bases: TGTGCCAGCAGTTTTCAGAGCAGCAATCAGCCCCAGCATTTT. It codes for CASSFQSSNQPQHF.

This clonotype has at least ten counts. The chain uses TRBV7-2 and TRBJ2-3, with 11 bases fitting TRBD2. The V gene's germline CDR1 is SGHTA and CDR2 FQGNSA. Germline trimming cut 5 bases from V and 3 bases from J; bases unmatched to any gene: 7. The CDR3 spans 16 residues. This CDR3 reads CASSVTSGSWTDTQYF. CDR3 bases: TGTGCCAGCAGCGTAACTAGCGGGAGTTGGACAGATACGCAGTATTTT.

This chain uses TRBV20-1 with TRBJ2-1, with 13 bases fitting TRBD2. The germline gives CDR1 DFQATT, CDR2 SNEGSKA (reference sequence). Unmatched junction bases numbered 11, after V lost 1 base and J lost 8 bases. CDR3 length: 17 residues. As DNA, the CDR3 is TGCAGTGCTAGAGGGAAAGGACTAGCGGGAGTAAAGGATGAGCAGTTCTTC. Protein product: CSARGKGLAGVKDEQFF.

The chain links TRBV10-3 to TRBJ2-7; tentatively, D is TRBD1 (5 bases). V was clipped by 4 bases and J by 1 base, with 8 bases between them. This CDR3 spans 13 amino acids. Per germline, CDR1 ENHRY and CDR2 SYGVKD. CDR3 loop: CAISGGQSYEQYF. The CDR3 bases are TGTGCCATCAGTGGGGGCCAATCCTACGAGCAGTACTTC.

This clonotype was detected a few times. The V and J genes are TRBV6-1 and TRBJ2-1; no firm D call. V was cut by 6 bases and J by 4 bases, with 25 bases left in between. The CDR3 runs to 18 residues. Germline assignment: CDR1 MNHNS and CDR2 SASEGT. The CDR3 loop reads CASSQADMFTGSYNEQFF. The CDR3 DNA sequence: TGTGCCAGCAGCCAGGCAGACATGTTCACTGGTTCATACAATGAGCAGTTCTTC.

The chain combines TRBV5-1 with TRBJ1-2, with 7 nucleotides matching TRBD1. V was pared by 4 bases and J by 7 bases, with 4 bases of the junction left unmatched. Germline values: CDR1 SGHRS, CDR2 YFSETQ. The CDR3 covers 12 residues. CDR3 DNA: TGCGCCAGCAGCCCCGACAGGGCTGGCTACACCTTC. Encoded protein: CASSPDRAGYTF.

Ten or more counts support this clonotype. The genes are TRBV27 and TRBJ2-7; 8 bases fit TRBD1. The CDR3 runs to 15 residues. Per the germline V gene, CDR1 is MNHEY and CDR2 is SMNVEV (reference sequence). V was pared by 4 bases and J by 5 bases, with 10 bases of the junction left unmatched. CDR3 nucleotide sequence: TGTGCCAGCAGTTGGGGGGACAGGACTTACCACGAGCAGTACTTC. Translating it yields CASSWGDRTYHEQYF.

This clonotype was counted ten times or more. The chain links TRBV29-1 to TRBJ1-2; D may be TRBD1 (6 bases). CDR1 is SQVTM, CDR2 ANQGSEA, per germline. There are 14 residues in the CDR3. Trimming took off 2 bases at V and 4 bases at J, with 14 bases between the two ends. The CDR3 nucleotides are TGCAGCGTTGAACCGACAGGAGAAGTCTATGGCTACACCTTC. This sequence encodes CSVEPTGEVYGYTF.

This clonotype was counted at least ten times. V is TRBV5-6 and J is TRBJ1-1, with D possibly TRBD1 on 5 matching bases. V was trimmed by 0 bases and J by 8 bases, leaving 8 bases between them. In germline, CDR1 is SGHDT, CDR2 YYEEEE. The CDR3 spans 12 residues. The CDR3 sequence: CASSLATVEAFF. DNA for the CDR3: TGTGCCAGCAGCTTGGCGACAGTAGAAGCTTTCTTT.

This clonotype was seen only a few times. The chain is built from TRBV20-1 and TRBJ2-7, with TRBD2 matching 9 bases. The CDR3 is 13 residues long. Looked up from germline, CDR1 is DFQATT and CDR2 is SNEGSKA (reference sequence). After removal of 2 bases from V and 5 bases from J, the junction contained 4 bases not matched to a gene. CDR3 in DNA: TGCAGTGCTAGACTAGCGGGATTGCACGAGCAGTACTTC. Amino acids: CSARLAGLHEQYF.